One sample yielded the 10 T cell receptor beta chains listed below, sequenced in a study of shared clonotypes between healthy human individuals. TCRdb's copy holds only in-frame clones and misses some; the assay was immunoSEQ multiplex PCR. The sample holds some 630,000 clones, less than 80% seen once. Material: memory CD4+ T cells sorted from blood. Subset reported: CD45RA-negative fraction. The source is a woman under 40 in good health.

Concerning this clone: Within the sample, other DNA sequences also encode this same CDR3. The chain links TRBV19 to TRBJ2-1; 13 bases agree with TRBD2. V trimming: 4 bases; J trimming: 4 bases; junction bases outside the gene matches: 1. There are 15 residues in the CDR3. Germline assignment: CDR1 LNHDA and CDR2 SQIVND (reference sequence). The CDR3 DNA follows: TGTGCCAGTAGTACGGGACTAGCGGGATACAATGAGCAGTTCTTC. Translating it yields CASSTGLAGYNEQFF. Combining the CDR3 with reference TRBV19 and TRBJ2-1 gives the whole variable domain DGGITQSPKYLFRKEGQNVTLSCEQNLNHDAMYWYRQDPGQGLRLIYYSQIVNDFQKGDIAEGYSVSREKKESFPLTVTSAQKNPTAFYLCASSTGLAGYNEQFFGPGTRLTVL.

The chain carries TRBV4-1 and TRBJ1-3; TRBD1 is a possible D gene (5 bases). The CDR3 runs 15 residues. Germline CDR1 reads MGHRA; CDR2 reads YSYEKL. Trimming took 4 bases from V and 4 from J, leaving 14 bases between them. The CDR3 loop is CASSPSGGLGNTIYF. The CDR3 bases are TGCGCCAGCAGCCCCTCCGGGGGGTTGGGAAACACCATATATTTT.

This chain joins TRBV6-6 and TRBJ2-3; tentative D call: TRBD2 (5 bases). This CDR3 is built from 12 residues. The germline CDR1 and CDR2 sequences are MNHNY and SVGAGI (reference sequence). V was clipped by 7 bases and J by 5 bases, with 10 bases between them. CDR3 nucleotides: TGTGCCAGCACCAAAGGGAGAGATACGCAGTATTTT. It yields the protein CASTKGRDTQYF.

This clone was counted many times. The chain uses TRBV5-1 and TRBJ2-2; 9 positions match TRBD2. This CDR3 spans 16 amino acids. The V segment lost 0 bases and the J segment 7 bases; nucleotides outside the gene matches: 7. The germline CDR1 and CDR2 sequences are SGHRS and YFSETQ. In DNA, the CDR3 is TGCGCCAGCAGCTTGGCGGCTAGCGGGAATATCGGGGAGCTGTTTTTT. It yields the protein CASSLAASGNIGELFF.

The rearrangement joins TRBV6-4 to TRBJ1-2; D unclear. The CDR3 is 16 residues long. Germline assignment: CDR1 MRHNA and CDR2 SNTAGT. V was trimmed by 0 bases and J by 7 bases, leaving 18 bases between them. In DNA form, the CDR3 reads TGTGCCAGCAGTGACTCTTGGGCGAGTTCCCACCGTGGCTACACCTTC. Protein sequence: CASSDSWASSHRGYTF.

The chain employs TRBV7-9 and TRBJ1-2, with 9 positions matching TRBD1. Germline assignment: CDR1 SEHNR and CDR2 FQNEAQ (reference sequence). The CDR3 is 16 amino acids. Germline trimming cut 6 bases from V and 3 bases from J; bases unmatched to any gene: 11. The CDR3 loop reads CASSPQRTGADYGYTF. In nucleotides, the CDR3 is TGTGCCAGCAGTCCCCAGAGGACAGGGGCTGACTATGGCTACACCTTC.

This clone was observed a few times. V and J are TRBV27 and TRBJ2-4; TRBD1 might be the D (5 bases). The CDR3 loop spans 14 amino acids. Germline CDR1 and CDR2: MNHEY and SMNVEV (reference sequence). V was shortened by 8 bases and J by 3 bases, with 14 bases between the two germline ends. CDR3 loop: CASRDSSDKNIQYF. DNA for the CDR3: TGTGCCAGCCGAGACAGTTCGGACAAAAACATTCAGTACTTC.

The rearrangement uses TRBV19 and TRBJ2-4; D gene unclear. The V end was cut by 2 bases, the J end by 5 bases, with 10 bases between. The CDR3 has 14 amino acids. CDR1 and CDR2 from the germline V gene are LNHDA and SQIVND (reference sequence). The CDR3 nucleotides read TGTGCCAGTAGTATAAGGTGGAACGAAAACATTCAGTACTTC. Residues: CASSIRWNENIQYF.

The CDR3 reads CASSPRTSAEQFF. The CDR3, as DNA: TGTGCCAGCAGCCCGCGCACTAGCGCTGAGCAGTTCTTC. The V call is TRBV21-1, the J call TRBJ2-1; the D segment call TRBD2 is taken from the table without a DNA check. TRBV21-1 is reported as a pseudogene. CDR3 length: 13 amino acids.

The V call is TRBV11-2, the J call TRBJ2-7, with 9 bases lining up with TRBD1. After removal of 4 bases from V and 7 bases from J, the junction contained 2 bases not matched to a gene. In germline, CDR1 is SGHAT, CDR2 FQNNGV. This CDR3 comprises 12 residues. The CDR3 loop reads CASSSDRGEQYF. As DNA, the CDR3 is TGTGCCAGCAGCTCGGACAGGGGAGAGCAGTACTTC.